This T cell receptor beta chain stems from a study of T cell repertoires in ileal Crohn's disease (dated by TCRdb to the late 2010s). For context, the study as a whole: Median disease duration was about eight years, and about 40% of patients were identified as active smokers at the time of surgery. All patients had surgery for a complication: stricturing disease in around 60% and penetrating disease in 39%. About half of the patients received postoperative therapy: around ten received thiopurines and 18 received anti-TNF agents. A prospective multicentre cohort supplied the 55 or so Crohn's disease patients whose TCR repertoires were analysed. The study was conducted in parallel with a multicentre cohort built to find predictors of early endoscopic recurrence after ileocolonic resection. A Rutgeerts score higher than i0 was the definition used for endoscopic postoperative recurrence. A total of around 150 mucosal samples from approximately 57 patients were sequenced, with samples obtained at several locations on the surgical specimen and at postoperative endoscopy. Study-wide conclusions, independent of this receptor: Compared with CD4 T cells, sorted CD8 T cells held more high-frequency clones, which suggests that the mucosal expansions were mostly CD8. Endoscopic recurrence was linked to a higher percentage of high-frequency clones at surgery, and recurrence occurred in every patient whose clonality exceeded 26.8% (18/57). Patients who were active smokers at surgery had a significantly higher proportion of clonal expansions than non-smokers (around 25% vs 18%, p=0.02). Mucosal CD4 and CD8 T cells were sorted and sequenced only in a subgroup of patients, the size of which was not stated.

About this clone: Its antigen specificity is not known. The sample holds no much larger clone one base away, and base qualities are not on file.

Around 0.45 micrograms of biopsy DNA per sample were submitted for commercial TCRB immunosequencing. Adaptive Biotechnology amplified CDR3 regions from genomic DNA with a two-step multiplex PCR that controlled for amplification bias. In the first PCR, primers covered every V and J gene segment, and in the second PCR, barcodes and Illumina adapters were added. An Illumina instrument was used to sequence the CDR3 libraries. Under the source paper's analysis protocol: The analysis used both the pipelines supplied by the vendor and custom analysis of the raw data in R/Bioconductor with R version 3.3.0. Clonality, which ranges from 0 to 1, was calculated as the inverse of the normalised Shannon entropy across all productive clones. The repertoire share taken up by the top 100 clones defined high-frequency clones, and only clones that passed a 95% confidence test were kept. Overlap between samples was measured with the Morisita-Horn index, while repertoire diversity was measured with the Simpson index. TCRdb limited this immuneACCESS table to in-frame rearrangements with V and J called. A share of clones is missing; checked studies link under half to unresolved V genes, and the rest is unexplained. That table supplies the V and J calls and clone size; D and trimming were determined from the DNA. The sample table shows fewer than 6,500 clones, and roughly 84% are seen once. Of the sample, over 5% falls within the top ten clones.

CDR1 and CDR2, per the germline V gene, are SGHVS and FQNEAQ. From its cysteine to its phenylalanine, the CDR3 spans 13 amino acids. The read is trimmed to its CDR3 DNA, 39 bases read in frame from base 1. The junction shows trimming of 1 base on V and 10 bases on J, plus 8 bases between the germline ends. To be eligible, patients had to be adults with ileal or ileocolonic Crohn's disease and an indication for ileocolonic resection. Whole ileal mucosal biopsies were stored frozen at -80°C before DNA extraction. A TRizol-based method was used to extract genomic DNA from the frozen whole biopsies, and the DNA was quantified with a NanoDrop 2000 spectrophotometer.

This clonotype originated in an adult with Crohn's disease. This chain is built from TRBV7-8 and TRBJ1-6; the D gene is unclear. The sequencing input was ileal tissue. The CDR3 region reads CASSLGGSSPLHF. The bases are TGTGCCAGCAGCTTAGGCGGGTCATCACCCCTCCACTTT.